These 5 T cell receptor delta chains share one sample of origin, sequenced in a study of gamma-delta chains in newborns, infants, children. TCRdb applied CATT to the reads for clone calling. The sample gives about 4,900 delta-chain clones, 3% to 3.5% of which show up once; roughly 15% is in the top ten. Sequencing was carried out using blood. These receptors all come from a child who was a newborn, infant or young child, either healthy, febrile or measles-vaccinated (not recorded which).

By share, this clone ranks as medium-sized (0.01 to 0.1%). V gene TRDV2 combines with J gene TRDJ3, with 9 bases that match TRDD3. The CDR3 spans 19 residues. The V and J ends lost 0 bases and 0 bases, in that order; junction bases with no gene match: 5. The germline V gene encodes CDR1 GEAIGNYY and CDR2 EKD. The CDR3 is CACDTLGDRTSWDTRQMFF. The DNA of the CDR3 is TGTGCCTGTGACACCTTGGGGGATAGAACCTCCTGGGACACCCGACAGATGTTTTTC.

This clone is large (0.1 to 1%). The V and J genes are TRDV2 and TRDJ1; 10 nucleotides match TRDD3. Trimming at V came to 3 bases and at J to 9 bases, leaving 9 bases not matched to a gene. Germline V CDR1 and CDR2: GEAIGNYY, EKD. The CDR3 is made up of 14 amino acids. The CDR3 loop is CACDVLGDQRELIF. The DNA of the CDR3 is TGTGCCTGTGACGTACTGGGGGATCAACGGGAACTCATCTTT.

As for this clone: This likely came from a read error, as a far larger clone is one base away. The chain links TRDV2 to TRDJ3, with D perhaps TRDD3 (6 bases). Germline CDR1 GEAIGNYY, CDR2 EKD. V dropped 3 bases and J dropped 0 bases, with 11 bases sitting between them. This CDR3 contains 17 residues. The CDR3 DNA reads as TGTGCCTGTGACTACTGGGTGAGCTCCTGGGACACCCGACAGATGTTTTTC. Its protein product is CACDYWVSSWDTRQMFF.

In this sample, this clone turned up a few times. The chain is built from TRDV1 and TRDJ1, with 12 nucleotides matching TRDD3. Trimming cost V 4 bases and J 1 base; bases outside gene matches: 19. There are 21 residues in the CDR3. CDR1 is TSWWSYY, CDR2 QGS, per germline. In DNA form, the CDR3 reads TGTGCTCTTGGGGGCGATGGGGGCCTACTGGGGGATACCTTAGGCACCGATAAACTCATCTTT. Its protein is CALGGDGGLLGDTLGTDKLIF.

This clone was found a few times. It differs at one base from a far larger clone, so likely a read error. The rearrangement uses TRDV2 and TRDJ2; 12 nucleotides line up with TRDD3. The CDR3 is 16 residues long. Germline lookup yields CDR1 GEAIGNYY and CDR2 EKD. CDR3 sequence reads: CACDILGDTLTARLFF. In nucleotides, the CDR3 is TGTGCCTGTGACATACTGGGGGATACTTTGACAGCACGACTCTTCTTT.